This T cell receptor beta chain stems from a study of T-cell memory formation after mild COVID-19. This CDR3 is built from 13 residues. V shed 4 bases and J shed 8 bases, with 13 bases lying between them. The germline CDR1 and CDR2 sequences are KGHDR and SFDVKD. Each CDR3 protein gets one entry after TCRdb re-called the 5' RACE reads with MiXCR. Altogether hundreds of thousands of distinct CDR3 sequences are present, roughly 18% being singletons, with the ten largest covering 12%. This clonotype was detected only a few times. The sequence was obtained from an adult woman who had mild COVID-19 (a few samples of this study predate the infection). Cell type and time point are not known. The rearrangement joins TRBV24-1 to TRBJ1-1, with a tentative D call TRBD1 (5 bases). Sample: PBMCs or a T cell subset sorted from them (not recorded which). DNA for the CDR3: TGTGCCACCAGTGAGGGAGGGGCGCGGGAAGCTTTCTTT. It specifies CATSEGGAREAFF.